This TCR beta chain was profiled in a study of blood T cell repertoires in COVID-19. On the study more broadly: COVID-19 samples collected from the United States, Italy and Spain covered acute and convalescent phases.

This table comes from immunoSEQ multiplex PCR, and its TCRdb copy is limited to in-frame clones, with some not included. Altogether fewer than 200,000 clones are present, almost 80% being singletons, with the ten largest covering approximately 26%. Per the germline V gene, CDR1 is MNHEY and CDR2 is SVGAGI. V shed 8 bases and J 3 bases; nucleotides not matched to a gene: 9. This CDR3 has 15 amino acids. This receptor was obtained from a woman in her 70s with acute or convalescent COVID-19. The V call is TRBV6-5, the J call TRBJ2-1, with TRBD1 matching 8 bases. The specimen was peripheral blood. In nucleotides, the CDR3 is TGTGCCAGCCGCAGACCAGGGGGCAGCTACAATGAGCAGTTCTTC. Translating it yields CASRRPGGSYNEQFF.